The TCR beta chain under discussion was sequenced for a study of siplizumab effects on memory and regulatory T cells. Study outcomes and limitations: Apparently more diverse than memory cells, naive T cells also seemed major alloresponse contributors.

As concerns this clone: What it recognizes is unknown.

Using immunoSEQ multiplex PCR, the repertoire was profiled, and TCRdb retains in-frame clones only, with some absent. The table has around 94,000 clones, approximately 90% seen once. The sequenced sample was CD4+ T cells sorted from blood. This receptor was taken from a human donor in good health.

CDR3 sequence: CASSPGLAGVTGELFF. The CDR3 coding sequence is TGCGCCAGCAGCCCGGGACTAGCGGGAGTCACCGGGGAGCTGTTTTTT. The V call is TRBV5-1, the J call TRBJ2-2, with 14 bases lining up with TRBD2. Trimming at V came to 4 bases and at J to 4 bases, leaving 3 bases not matched to a gene. The germline CDR1 and CDR2 sequences are SGHRS and YFSETQ. The CDR3 runs 16 residues.